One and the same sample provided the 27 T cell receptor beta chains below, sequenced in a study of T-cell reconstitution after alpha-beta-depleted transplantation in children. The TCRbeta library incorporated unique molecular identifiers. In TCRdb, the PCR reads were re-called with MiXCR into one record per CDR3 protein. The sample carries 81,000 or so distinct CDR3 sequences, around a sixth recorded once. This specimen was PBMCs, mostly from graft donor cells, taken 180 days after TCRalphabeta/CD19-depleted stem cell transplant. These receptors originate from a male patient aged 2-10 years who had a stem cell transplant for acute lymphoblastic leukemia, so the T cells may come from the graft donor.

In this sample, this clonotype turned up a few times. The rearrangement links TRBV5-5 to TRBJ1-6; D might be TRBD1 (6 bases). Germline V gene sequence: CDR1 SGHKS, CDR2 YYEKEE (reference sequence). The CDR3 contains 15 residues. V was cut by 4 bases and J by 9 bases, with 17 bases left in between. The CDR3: CASSQEGGEGSPLHF. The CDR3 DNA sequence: TGTGCCAGCAGCCAGGAGGGGGGCGAAGGTTCACCCCTCCACTTT.

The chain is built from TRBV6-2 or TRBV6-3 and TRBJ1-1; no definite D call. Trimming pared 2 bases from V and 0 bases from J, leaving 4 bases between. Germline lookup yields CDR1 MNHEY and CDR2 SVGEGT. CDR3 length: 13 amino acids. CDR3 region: CASSYQMNTEAFF. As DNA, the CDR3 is TGTGCCAGCAGTTACCAAATGAACACTGAAGCTTTCTTT.

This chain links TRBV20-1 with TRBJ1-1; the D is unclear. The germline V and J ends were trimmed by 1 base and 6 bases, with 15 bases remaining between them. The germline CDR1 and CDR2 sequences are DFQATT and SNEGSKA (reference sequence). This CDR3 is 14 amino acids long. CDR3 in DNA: TGCAGTGCTAGAGGTGGCCCACCGGCATCTGAAGCTTTCTTT. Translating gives CSARGGPPASEAFF.

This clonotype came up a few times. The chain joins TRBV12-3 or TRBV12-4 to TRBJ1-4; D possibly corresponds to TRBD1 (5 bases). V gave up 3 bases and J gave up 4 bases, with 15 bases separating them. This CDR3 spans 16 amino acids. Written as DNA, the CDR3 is TGTGCCAGCAGTTTCGGGGCAGATGGGATTAATGAAAAACTGTTTTTT. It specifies CASSFGADGINEKLFF.

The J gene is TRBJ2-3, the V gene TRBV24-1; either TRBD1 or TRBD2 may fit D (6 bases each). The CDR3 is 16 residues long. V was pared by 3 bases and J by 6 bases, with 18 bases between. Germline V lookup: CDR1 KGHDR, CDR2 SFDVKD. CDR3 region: CATSDGGRAARDTQYF. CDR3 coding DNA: TGTGCCACCAGTGATGGGGGGCGGGCCGCCCGGGATACGCAGTATTTT.

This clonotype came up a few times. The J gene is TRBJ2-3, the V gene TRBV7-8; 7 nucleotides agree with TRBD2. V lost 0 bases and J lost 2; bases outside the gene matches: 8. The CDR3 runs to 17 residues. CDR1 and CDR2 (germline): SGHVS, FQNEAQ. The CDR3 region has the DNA TGTGCCAGCAGCTTAGCGCCCGGCGGGGGAATCACAGATACGCAGTATTTT. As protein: CASSLAPGGGITDTQYF.

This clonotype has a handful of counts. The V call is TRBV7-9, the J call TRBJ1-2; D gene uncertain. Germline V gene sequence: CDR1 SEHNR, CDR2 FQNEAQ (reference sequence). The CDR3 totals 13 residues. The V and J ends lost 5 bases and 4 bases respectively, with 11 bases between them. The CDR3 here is CASSPGRAYGYTF. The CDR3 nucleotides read TGTGCCAGCAGCCCCGGTCGGGCCTATGGCTACACCTTC. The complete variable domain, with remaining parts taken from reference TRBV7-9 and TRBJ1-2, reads DTGVSQNPRHKITKRGQNVTFRCDPISEHNRLYWYRQTLGQGPEFLTYFQNEAQLEKSRLLSDRFSAERPKGSFSTLEIQRTEQGDSAMYLCASSPGRAYGYTFGSGTRLTVV.

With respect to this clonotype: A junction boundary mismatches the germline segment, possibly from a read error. The CDR3 DNA is TGTGCCAGCAGCCCGCCGACGGGGGCTTACAATGAGCAGTCCTTC. Translated, it gives CASSPPTGAYNEQSF. The J gene is TRBJ2-1, the V gene TRBV3-1, with D possibly called TRBD1 or TRBD2 (6 bases each). CDR3 length equals 15 residues. Per germline, CDR1 LGHDT and CDR2 YNNKEL (reference sequence).

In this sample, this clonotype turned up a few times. The CDR3, as DNA: TGCGCCAGCAGCTTGGTTTCAGATATTAACACTGAAGCTTTCTTT. Its protein is CASSLVSDINTEAFF. The chain is built from TRBV5-1 and TRBJ1-1; D gene unclear. Trimming removed 0 bases from V and 2 bases from J, with 11 bases in between. The CDR3 is made up of 15 amino acids. Germline V gene data show CDR1 as SGHRS and CDR2 as YFSETQ.

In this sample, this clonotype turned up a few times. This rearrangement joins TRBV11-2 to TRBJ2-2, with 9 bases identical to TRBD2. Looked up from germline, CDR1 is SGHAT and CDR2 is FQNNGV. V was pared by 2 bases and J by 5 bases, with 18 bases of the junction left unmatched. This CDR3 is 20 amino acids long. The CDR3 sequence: CASSLRVGGSAGGRTGELFF. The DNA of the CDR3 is TGTGCCAGCAGCTTAAGAGTTGGTGGTTCGGCGGGAGGGAGAACCGGGGAGCTGTTTTTT.

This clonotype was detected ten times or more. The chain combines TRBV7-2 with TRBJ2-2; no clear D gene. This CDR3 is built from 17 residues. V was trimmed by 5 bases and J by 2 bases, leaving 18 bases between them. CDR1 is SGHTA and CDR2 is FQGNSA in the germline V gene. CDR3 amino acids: CASSPIPRHLNTGELFF. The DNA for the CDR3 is TGTGCCAGCAGCCCCATCCCTCGACACCTTAACACCGGGGAGCTGTTTTTT.

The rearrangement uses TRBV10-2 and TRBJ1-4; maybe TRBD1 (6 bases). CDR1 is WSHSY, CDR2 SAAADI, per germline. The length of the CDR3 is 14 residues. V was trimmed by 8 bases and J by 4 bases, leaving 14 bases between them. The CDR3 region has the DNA TGCGCCAGCGGCAACAGGGATATTAATGAAAAACTGTTTTTT. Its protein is CASGNRDINEKLFF.

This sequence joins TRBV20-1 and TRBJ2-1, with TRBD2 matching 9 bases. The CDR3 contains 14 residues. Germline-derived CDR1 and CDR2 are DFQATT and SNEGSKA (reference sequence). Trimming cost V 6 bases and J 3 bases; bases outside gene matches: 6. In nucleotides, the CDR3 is TGCAGTGCCACGTCGACTAGCGGCTACAATGAGCAGTTCTTC. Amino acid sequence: CSATSTSGYNEQFF.

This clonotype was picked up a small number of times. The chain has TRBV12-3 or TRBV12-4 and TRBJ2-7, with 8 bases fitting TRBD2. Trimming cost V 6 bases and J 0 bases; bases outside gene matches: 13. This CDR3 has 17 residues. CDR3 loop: CASSNTLTLADSYEQYF. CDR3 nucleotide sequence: TGTGCCAGCAGCAATACATTAACACTAGCGGACTCCTACGAGCAGTACTTC.

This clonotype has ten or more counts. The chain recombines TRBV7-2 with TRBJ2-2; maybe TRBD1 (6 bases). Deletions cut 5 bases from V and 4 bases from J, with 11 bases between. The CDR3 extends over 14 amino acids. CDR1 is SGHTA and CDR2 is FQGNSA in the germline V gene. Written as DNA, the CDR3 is TGTGCCAGCAGCACGTCACAGGGCACCGGGGAGCTGTTTTTT. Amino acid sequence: CASSTSQGTGELFF.

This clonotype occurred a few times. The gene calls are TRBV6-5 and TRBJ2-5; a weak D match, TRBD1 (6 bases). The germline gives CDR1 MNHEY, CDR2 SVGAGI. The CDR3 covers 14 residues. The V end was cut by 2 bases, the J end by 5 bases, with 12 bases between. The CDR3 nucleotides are TGTGCCAGCAGTTACGGGGGCTTCGGGGAGACCCAGTACTTC. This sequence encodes CASSYGGFGETQYF.

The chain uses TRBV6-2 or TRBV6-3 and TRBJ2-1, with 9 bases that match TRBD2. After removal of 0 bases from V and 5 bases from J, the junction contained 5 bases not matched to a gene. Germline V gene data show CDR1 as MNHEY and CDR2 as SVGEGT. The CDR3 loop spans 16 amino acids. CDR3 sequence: CASSYSRRGGDNEQFF. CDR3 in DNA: TGTGCCAGCAGTTACTCGAGGCGGGGGGGAGACAATGAGCAGTTCTTC.

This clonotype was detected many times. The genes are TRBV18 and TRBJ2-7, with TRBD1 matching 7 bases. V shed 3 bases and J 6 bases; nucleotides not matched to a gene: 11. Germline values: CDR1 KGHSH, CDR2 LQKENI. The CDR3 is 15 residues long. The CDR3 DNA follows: TGTGCCAGCTCACCCGACAGGGCTTTTATCGGCGAGCAGTACTTC. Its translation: CASSPDRAFIGEQYF.

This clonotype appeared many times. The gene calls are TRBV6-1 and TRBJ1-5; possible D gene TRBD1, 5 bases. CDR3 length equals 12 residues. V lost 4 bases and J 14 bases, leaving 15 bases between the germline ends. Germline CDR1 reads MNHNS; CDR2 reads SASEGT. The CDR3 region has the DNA TGTGCCAGCAGTGGAAGACAGTCAACTGAGCATTTT. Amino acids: CASSGRQSTEHF.

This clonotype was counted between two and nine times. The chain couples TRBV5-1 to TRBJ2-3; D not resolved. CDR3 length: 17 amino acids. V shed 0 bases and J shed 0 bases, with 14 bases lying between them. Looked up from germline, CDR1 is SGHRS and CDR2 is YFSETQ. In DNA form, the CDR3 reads TGCGCCAGCAGCTTGGGGGCAGACTCCTATAGCACAGATACGCAGTATTTT. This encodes CASSLGADSYSTDTQYF.

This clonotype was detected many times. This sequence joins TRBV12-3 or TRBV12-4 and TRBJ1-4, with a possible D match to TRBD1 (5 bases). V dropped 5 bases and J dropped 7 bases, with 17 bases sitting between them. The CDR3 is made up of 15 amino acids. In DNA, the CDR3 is TGTGCCAGCAGTCGTAATTGGGCAGGGCGTGAAAAACTGTTTTTT. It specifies CASSRNWAGREKLFF.

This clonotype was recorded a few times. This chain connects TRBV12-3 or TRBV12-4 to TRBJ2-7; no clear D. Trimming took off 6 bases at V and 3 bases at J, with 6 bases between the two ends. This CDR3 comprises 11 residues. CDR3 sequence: CASSQNYEQYF. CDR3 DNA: TGTGCCAGCAGCCAGAACTACGAGCAGTACTTC.

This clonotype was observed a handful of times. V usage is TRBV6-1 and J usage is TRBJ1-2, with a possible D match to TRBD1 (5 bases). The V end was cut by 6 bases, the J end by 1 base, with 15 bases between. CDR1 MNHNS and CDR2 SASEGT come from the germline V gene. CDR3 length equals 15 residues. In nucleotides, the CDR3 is TGTGCCAGCAGCCACGGGGGTAGAATTAACTATGGCTACACCTTC. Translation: CASSHGGRINYGYTF.

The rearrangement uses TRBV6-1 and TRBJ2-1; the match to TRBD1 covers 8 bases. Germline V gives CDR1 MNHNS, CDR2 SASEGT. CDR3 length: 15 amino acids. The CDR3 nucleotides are TGTGTCGCCCAGGGGGCGTATTTTGGGGACAATGAGCAGTTCTTC. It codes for CVAQGAYFGDNEQFF.

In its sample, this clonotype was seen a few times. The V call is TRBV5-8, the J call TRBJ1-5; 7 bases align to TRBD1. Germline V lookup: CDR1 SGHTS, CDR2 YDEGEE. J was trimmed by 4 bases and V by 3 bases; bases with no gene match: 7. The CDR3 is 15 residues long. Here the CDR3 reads CASSSGQVQNQPQHF. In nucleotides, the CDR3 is TGTGCCAGCAGCTCCGGACAGGTTCAAAATCAGCCCCAGCATTTT.

The CDR3 reads CASSPPNRGTDTQYF. DNA of the CDR3: TGTGCCAGCTCACCACCGAACAGGGGCACAGATACGCAGTATTTT. V usage is TRBV18 and J usage is TRBJ2-3; TRBD1 is a possible D gene (6 bases). CDR1 and CDR2 from the germline V gene are KGHSH and LQKENI. The germline V and J ends were trimmed by 0 bases and 1 base, with 8 bases remaining between them. The CDR3 consists of 15 residues.

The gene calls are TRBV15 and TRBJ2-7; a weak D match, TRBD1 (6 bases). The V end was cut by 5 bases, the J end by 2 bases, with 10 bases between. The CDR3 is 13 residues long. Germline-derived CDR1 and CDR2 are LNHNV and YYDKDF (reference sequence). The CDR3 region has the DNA TGTGCCACCAGCCCACAGGGAACCTACGAGCAGTACTTC. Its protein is CATSPQGTYEQYF. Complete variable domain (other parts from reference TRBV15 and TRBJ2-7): DAMVIQNPRYQVTQFGKPVTLSCSQTLNHNVMYWYQQKSSQAPKLLFHYYDKDFNNEADTPDNFQSRRPNTSFCFLDIRSPGLGDTAMYLCATSPQGTYEQYFGPGTRLTVT.